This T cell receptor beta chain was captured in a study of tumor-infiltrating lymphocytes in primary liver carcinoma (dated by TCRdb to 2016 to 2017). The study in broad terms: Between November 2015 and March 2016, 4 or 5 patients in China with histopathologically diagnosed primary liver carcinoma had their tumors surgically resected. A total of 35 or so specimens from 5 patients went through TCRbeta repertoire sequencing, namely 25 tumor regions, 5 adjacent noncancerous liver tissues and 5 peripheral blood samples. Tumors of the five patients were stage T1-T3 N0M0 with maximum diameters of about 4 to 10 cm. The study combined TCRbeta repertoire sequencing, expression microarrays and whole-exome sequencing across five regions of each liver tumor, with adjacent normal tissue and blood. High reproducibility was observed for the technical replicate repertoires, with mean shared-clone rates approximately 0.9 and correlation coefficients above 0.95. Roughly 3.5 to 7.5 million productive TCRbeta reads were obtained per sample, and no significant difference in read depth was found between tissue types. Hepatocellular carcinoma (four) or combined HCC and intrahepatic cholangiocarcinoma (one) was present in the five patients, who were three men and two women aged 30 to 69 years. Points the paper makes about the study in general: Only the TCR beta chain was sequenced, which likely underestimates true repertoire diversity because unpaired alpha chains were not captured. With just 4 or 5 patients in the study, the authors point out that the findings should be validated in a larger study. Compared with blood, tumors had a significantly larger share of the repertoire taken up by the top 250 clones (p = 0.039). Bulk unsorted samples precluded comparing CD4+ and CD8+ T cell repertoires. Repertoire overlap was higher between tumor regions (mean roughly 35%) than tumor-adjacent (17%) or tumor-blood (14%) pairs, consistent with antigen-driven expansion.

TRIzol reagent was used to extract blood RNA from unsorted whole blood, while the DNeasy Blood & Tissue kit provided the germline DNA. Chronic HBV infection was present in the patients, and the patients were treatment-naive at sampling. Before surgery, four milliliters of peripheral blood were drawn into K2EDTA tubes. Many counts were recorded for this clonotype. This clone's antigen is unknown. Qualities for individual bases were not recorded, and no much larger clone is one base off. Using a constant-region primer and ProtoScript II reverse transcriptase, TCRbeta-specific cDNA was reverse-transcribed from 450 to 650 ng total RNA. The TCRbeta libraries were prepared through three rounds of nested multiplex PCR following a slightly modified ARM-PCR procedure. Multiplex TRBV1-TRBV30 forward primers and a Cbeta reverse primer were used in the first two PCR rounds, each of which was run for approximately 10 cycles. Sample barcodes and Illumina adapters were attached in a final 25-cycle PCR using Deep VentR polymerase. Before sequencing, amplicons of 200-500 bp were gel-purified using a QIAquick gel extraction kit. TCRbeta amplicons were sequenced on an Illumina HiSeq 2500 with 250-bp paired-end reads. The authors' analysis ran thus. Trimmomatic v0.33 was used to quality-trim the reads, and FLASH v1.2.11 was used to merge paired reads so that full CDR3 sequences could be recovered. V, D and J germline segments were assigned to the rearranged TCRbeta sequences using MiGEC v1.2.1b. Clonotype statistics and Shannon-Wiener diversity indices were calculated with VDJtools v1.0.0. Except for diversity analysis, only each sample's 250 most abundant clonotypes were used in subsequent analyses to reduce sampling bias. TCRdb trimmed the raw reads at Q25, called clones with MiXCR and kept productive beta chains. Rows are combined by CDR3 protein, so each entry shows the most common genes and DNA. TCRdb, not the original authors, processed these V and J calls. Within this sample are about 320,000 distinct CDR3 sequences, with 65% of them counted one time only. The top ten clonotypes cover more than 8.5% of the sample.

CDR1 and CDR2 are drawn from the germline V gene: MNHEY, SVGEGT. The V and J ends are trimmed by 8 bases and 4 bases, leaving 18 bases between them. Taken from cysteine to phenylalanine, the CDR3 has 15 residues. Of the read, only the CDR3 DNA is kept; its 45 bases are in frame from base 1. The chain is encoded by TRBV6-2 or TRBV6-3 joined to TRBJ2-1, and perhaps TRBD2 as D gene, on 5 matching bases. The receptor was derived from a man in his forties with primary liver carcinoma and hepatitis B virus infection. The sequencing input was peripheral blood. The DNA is TGTGCCAGCCGCCCCGACTATGCCATATACAATGAGCAGTTCTTC. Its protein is CASRPDYAIYNEQFF.